The 5 T cell receptor beta chains given below trace back to one sample, sequenced in a study of shared clonotypes between healthy human individuals. Sequencing used immunoSEQ multiplex PCR; TCRdb keeps in-frame clones, though not all of them. The repertoire includes about 680,000 clones, around 72% of them detected once, and about 1.8% sits in the top ten. The sequenced material came from memory CD4+ T cells sorted from blood. Noted subset: CD45RA-negative fraction. The receptors come from a woman in her twenties or thirties in good health.

This chain uses TRBV4-1 with TRBJ2-2; D gene ambiguous. The germline V gene has CDR1 MGHRA and CDR2 YSYEKL. V was trimmed by 8 bases and J by 0 bases, leaving 22 bases between them. CDR3 length: 18 residues. Written as DNA, the CDR3 is TGCGCCAGCTCCCCCGGTCGCCCGGTCCGCTCGAACACCGGGGAGCTGTTTTTT. It yields the protein CASSPGRPVRSNTGELFF.

CDR3 amino acids: CATSSFDSGANVLTF. The CDR3 bases are TGTGCCACCAGCAGCTTCGACTCTGGGGCCAACGTCCTGACTTTC. The V and J genes are TRBV15 and TRBJ2-6, with unresolved D. V dropped 3 bases and J dropped 0 bases, with 6 bases sitting between them. CDR1 and CDR2 (germline): LNHNV, YYDKDF (reference sequence). The CDR3 is made up of 15 amino acids.

The rearrangement joins TRBV6-4 to TRBJ2-7, with a tentative D call TRBD1 (6 bases). This CDR3 spans 15 amino acids. Germline V gene data show CDR1 as MRHNA and CDR2 as SNTAGT. Deletions cut 6 bases from V and 1 base from J, with 16 bases between. The CDR3 DNA follows: TGTGCCAGCAGAAAGGACAGCCTTGCGTCCTACGAGCAGTACTTC. It encodes CASRKDSLASYEQYF.

This clone showed up just once. This rearrangement joins TRBV18 to TRBJ2-3; D is perhaps TRBD2 (6 bases). Trimming took off 4 bases at V and 2 bases at J, with 16 bases between the two ends. The CDR3 loop spans 16 amino acids. Germline V gives CDR1 KGHSH, CDR2 LQKENI. DNA for the CDR3: TGTGCCAGCTCACGGAGGGCAGGTCTCGCCACAGATACGCAGTATTTT. Translation: CASSRRAGLATDTQYF.

The chain couples TRBV6-1 to TRBJ2-7; D is uncertain. Trimming cost V 8 bases and J 3 bases, with 8 bases left between them. Germline loops: CDR1 MNHNS, CDR2 SASEGT. The CDR3 has 11 amino acids. The chain's CDR3 is CASSGIYEQYF. The CDR3 nucleotides are TGTGCCAGCTCTGGGATCTACGAGCAGTACTTC.